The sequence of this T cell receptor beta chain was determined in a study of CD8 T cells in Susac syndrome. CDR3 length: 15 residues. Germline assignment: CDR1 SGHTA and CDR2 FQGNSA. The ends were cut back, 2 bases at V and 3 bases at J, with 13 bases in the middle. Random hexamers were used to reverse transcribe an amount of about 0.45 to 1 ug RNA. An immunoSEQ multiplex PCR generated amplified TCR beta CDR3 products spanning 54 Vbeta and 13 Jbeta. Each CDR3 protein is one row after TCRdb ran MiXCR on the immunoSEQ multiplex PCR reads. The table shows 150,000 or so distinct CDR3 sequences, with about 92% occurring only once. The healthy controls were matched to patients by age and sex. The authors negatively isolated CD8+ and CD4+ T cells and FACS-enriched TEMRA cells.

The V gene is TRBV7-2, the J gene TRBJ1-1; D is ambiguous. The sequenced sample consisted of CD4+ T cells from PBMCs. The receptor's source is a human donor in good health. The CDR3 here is CASSLRVGQYTEAFF. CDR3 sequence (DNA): TGTGCCAGCAGCTTACGAGTCGGCCAGTACACTGAAGCTTTCTTT.